The next 20 T cell receptor beta chains were all read from a single sample in a study of identical twins. TCRdb fed the 5' RACE reads into MiXCR, producing one record per CDR3 protein. This sample has nearly 650,000 distinct CDR3 sequences; just over 7% occur once, and the top ten carry about 1.6%. This sample was also put to use in a study of yellow fever vaccine responses in identical twins.

Sample: PBMCs. These receptors all come from a woman under 30 in good health.

V and J are TRBV27 and TRBJ1-2, with 7 positions matching TRBD1. Germline V gives CDR1 MNHEY, CDR2 SMNVEV (reference sequence). The CDR3 contains 14 residues. Germline trimming cut 6 bases from V and 4 bases from J; bases unmatched to any gene: 8. The CDR3 sequence: CASRLRGRTYGYTF. The CDR3 bases are TGTGCCAGCAGACTTAGGGGGCGTACCTATGGCTACACCTTC.

At least ten counts were recorded for this clonotype. The chain carries TRBV29-1 and TRBJ1-1, with D hard to call. V lost 6 bases and J 1 base, leaving 9 bases between the germline ends. The CDR3 has 12 amino acids. CDR1 is SQVTM and CDR2 is ANQGSEA in the germline V gene. CDR3: CSVRQQNTEAFF. CDR3 coding DNA: TGCAGCGTAAGGCAGCAGAACACTGAAGCTTTCTTT.

This clonotype has at least ten counts. The V and J genes are TRBV6-1 and TRBJ2-1, with 11 bases lining up with TRBD2. Losses at the gene ends were 6 bases for V and 5 bases for J; bases not matched to a gene: 6. This CDR3 is 15 amino acids long. Germline values: CDR1 MNHNS, CDR2 SASEGT. This CDR3 reads CASSPGTSGNNEQFF. The CDR3, as DNA: TGTGCCAGCAGCCCGGGGACTAGCGGTAACAATGAGCAGTTCTTC.

The rearrangement uses TRBV6-1 and TRBJ2-1; 14 nucleotides line up with TRBD2. V gave up 8 bases and J gave up 3 bases; unmatched junction bases: 12. The V gene's germline CDR1 is MNHNS and CDR2 SASEGT. This CDR3 comprises 18 residues. CDR3 nucleotides: TGTGCCAGCCGGCCGGGACTAGCGGGGGCCCTTAACTACAATGAGCAGTTCTTC. It specifies CASRPGLAGALNYNEQFF.

This clonotype occurred many times. This chain joins TRBV20-1 and TRBJ2-2; TRBD2 matches at 9 bases. CDR1 DFQATT and CDR2 SNEGSKA come from the germline V gene (reference sequence). This CDR3 spans 16 amino acids. With 0 bases clipped from V and 3 bases from J, the junction kept 5 bases outside the gene matches. The CDR3 DNA follows: TGCAGTGCTAGAGATCGCGGGAGGGGGTACACCGGGGAGCTGTTTTTT. Protein sequence: CSARDRGRGYTGELFF.

This clonotype showed up many times. The gene calls are TRBV5-1 and TRBJ2-7; 8 positions agree with TRBD1. Germline CDR1 SGHRS, CDR2 YFSETQ. J lost 1 base, V lost 0 bases, and 12 bases had no gene match. The CDR3 is 18 residues long. The CDR3 spells CASSLGLQTGERSYEQYV. In DNA, the CDR3 is TGCGCCAGCAGCTTGGGACTGCAGACAGGGGAACGGTCCTACGAGCAGTACGTC.

In this sample, this clonotype turned up many times. This chain connects TRBV3-1 to TRBJ2-7; the match to TRBD1 covers 10 bases. The length of the CDR3 is 14 residues. Germline lookup yields CDR1 LGHDT and CDR2 YNNKEL (reference sequence). The V and J ends lost 4 bases and 3 bases, in that order; junction bases with no gene match: 3. CDR3 sequence (DNA): TGTGCCAGCAGCCCCCGGGACAGGGGCTACGAGCAGTACTTC. The encoded protein is CASSPRDRGYEQYF.

Many counts were recorded for this clonotype. V gene TRBV12-3 or TRBV12-4 combines with J gene TRBJ1-1; tentatively, D is TRBD1 (6 bases). With 1 base removed from V and 5 bases from J, the gap between germline ends came to 11 bases. This CDR3 comprises 14 residues. In DNA form, the CDR3 reads TGTGCCAGCAGTTTAGTGTCAGGGGTGACTGAAGCTTTCTTT. Its translation is CASSLVSGVTEAFF.

J is TRBJ2-5 and V is TRBV27, with D possibly TRBD2 on 5 matching bases. The V gene lost 6 bases and the J gene lost 4 bases, with 24 bases spanning the gap. The CDR3 runs to 17 residues. From germline, CDR1 is MNHEY and CDR2 SMNVEV (reference sequence). The CDR3 loop is CASSPGWDWTGSETQYF. CDR3 DNA sequence: TGTGCCAGCAGCCCGGGATGGGATTGGACTGGGTCAGAGACCCAGTACTTC.

Ten or more counts support this clonotype. J is TRBJ2-7 and V is TRBV13; TRBD2 agrees at 7 bases. In germline, CDR1 is PRHDT, CDR2 FYEKMQ (reference sequence). The length of the CDR3 is 13 residues. V lost 5 bases and J lost 4; bases outside the gene matches: 5. The CDR3 coding sequence is TGTGCCAGCAGCCATACTAGCGATTACGAGCAGTACTTC. Protein sequence: CASSHTSDYEQYF.

This clonotype has only a few counts. This sequence joins TRBV20-1 and TRBJ2-7; 11 nucleotides agree with TRBD1. Germline lookup yields CDR1 DFQATT and CDR2 SNEGSKA (reference sequence). There are 16 residues in the CDR3. Losses at the gene ends were 5 bases for V and 3 bases for J; bases not matched to a gene: 12. The CDR3 DNA reads TGCAGTGCTCCCGATCCGGGACAGGGGGTCAACTACGAGCAGTACTTC. Translation: CSAPDPGQGVNYEQYF.

This clonotype was counted a few times. The chain joins TRBV29-1 to TRBJ2-1; 9 bases match TRBD2. The CDR3 has 13 amino acids. Trimming removed 7 bases from V and 4 bases from J; junction bases left unmatched: 5. Germline CDR1 is SQVTM and CDR2 is ANQGSEA. The CDR3 protein is CSGSLAGYNEQFF. In DNA form, the CDR3 reads TGCAGCGGTAGTCTAGCGGGGTACAATGAGCAGTTCTTC.

The chain has TRBV6-1 and TRBJ2-1, with 8 bases aligning to TRBD2. This CDR3 contains 15 residues. V gave up 6 bases and J gave up 6 bases; unmatched junction bases: 10. CDR1 and CDR2 from the germline V gene are MNHNS and SASEGT. In DNA, the CDR3 is TGTGCCAGCAGGCTCCAGCGGGAGTTATTCAATGAGCAGTTCTTC. It specifies CASRLQRELFNEQFF.

The rearrangement joins TRBV20-1 to TRBJ2-1; D is tentatively TRBD1 or TRBD2 (5 bases each). This CDR3 has 12 amino acids. Deletions cut 1 base from V and 5 bases from J, with 6 bases between. Germline V CDR1 and CDR2: DFQATT, SNEGSKA (reference sequence). In nucleotides, the CDR3 is TGCAGTGCTAGAGGGGGGAACAATGAGCAGTTCTTC. It yields the protein CSARGGNNEQFF.

The chain couples TRBV4-2 to TRBJ2-3; TRBD2 agrees at 13 bases. The CDR3 covers 18 residues. V was clipped by 4 bases and J by 3 bases; unmatched bases: 10. Germline-derived CDR1 and CDR2 are LGHNA and YNFKEQ. The CDR3 protein is CASSPDPLLAGGTDTQYF. In DNA form, the CDR3 reads TGTGCCAGCAGCCCCGACCCGCTACTAGCGGGAGGGACAGATACGCAGTATTTT.

This clonotype was detected ten times or more. The gene calls are TRBV6-5 and TRBJ2-3; 9 bases are shared with TRBD2. From germline, CDR1 is MNHEY and CDR2 SVGAGI. V gave up 0 bases and J gave up 3 bases; unmatched junction bases: 7. The CDR3 loop spans 17 amino acids. CDR3 in DNA: TGTGCCAGCAGTTACTCTATCTCCGGACTAGCGACAGATACGCAGTATTTT. Its translation: CASSYSISGLATDTQYF.

This clonotype showed up just a few times. The chain employs TRBV7-2 and TRBJ1-2, with D possibly TRBD1 on 6 matching bases. CDR3 size: 15 residues. Germline values: CDR1 SGHTA, CDR2 FQGNSA. Trimming removed 1 base at V and 0 bases at J, with 9 bases between. The DNA for the CDR3 is TGTGCCAGCAGCTTAGGGACAGTCCCTAACTATGGCTACACCTTC. Residues: CASSLGTVPNYGYTF. Using reference TRBV7-2 and TRBJ1-2 for the parts outside the CDR3, the full variable domain is GAGVSQSPSNKVTEKGKDVELRCDPISGHTALYWYRQSLGQGLEFLIYFQGNSAPDKSGLPSDRFSAERTGGSVSTLTIQRTQQEDSAVYLCASSLGTVPNYGYTFGSGTRLTVV.

This chain links TRBV6-4 with TRBJ2-3; 8 positions match TRBD2. CDR3 size: 19 residues. Per germline, CDR1 MRHNA and CDR2 SNTAGT. The junction had 23 bases not matched to a gene; V was cut back by 4 bases and J by 8 bases. The DNA of the CDR3 is TGTGCCAGCAGTGCTCGGGGGGGCAAGAGCGGGAGAACCCGTCCTACGCAGTATTTT. Its protein is CASSARGGKSGRTRPTQYF.

The rearrangement joins TRBV20-1 to TRBJ1-5; D unresolved. This CDR3 comprises 12 residues. V lost 5 bases to trimming and J lost 0 bases, with 5 bases between them. The germline V gene encodes CDR1 DFQATT and CDR2 SNEGSKA (reference sequence). This CDR3 is CSARYSNQPQHF. The CDR3 DNA reads as TGCAGTGCTCGGTATAGCAATCAGCCCCAGCATTTT.

The V and J genes are TRBV27 and TRBJ2-4, with 11 bases aligning to TRBD1. The CDR3 has 16 amino acids. The trim removed 5 bases at V and 9 bases at J, leaving 12 bases unmatched. Germline CDR1 is MNHEY and CDR2 is SMNVEV (reference sequence). CDR3 bases: TGTGCCAGCAGTCCCGGACAGGGGGCGCTTTTCGTCATTCAGTACTTC. It translates to CASSPGQGALFVIQYF.